The clone carrying this T cell receptor (beta chain) was counted between two and nine times. Its antigen remains unidentified. This sample was included in a study of T cell repertoires in cytomegalovirus infection. Overall study context: Recently identified HLA-C-restricted CMV epitopes were used, and well-studied HLA-B-restricted CMV epitopes were used as well. Through public TCR beta signatures, both CMV infection and matching HLA type were indicated.

TCRdb passed the reads through MiXCR, listing each CDR3 protein once. The data show approximately 730,000 distinct CDR3 sequences, with around a third seen just once and roughly 18% held by the top ten. Overall study findings and caveats: People with CMV and the relevant HLA were identified by cumulative public TCR beta family frequency. What dominated the ex vivo response were HLA-C-restricted CMV-specific TCR beta clonotypes.

This sample comprised cultured PBMCs, obtained from culture after CMV antigen stimulation. This receptor was taken from a human donor in good health (CMV status not recorded). Some clones in this sample may be carry-over from other donors' samples.

CDR3 amino acids: CASSHGSSKEQFF. The CDR3 nucleotides read TGTGCCAGCAGCCATGGATCTTCCAAGGAGCAGTTCTTC. This chain joins TRBV7-9 and TRBJ2-1; the D is unclear. Per the germline V gene, CDR1 is SEHNR and CDR2 is FQNEAQ (reference sequence). CDR3 length: 13 residues. Trimming removed 5 bases at V and 10 bases at J, with 15 bases between.